These 19 T cell receptor beta chains originate from one sample sequenced in a study of Graves' ophthalmopathy and Graves' hyperthyroidism. RNA transcripts were the source from which TCR beta CDR3 regions were amplified. The authors performed first-round RT-PCR with HTBI primers and then a second-round multiplex PCR. Each CDR3 protein is one row after TCRdb ran MiXCR on the multiplex PCR reads. There are 620,000 or so distinct CDR3 sequences in the sample; roughly 20% occur only once, and roughly 6.9% lies in the top ten. Sequencing was carried out using peripheral blood. The receptor set was obtained from a woman between 18 and 29 years old with stable Graves' hyperthyroidism. Some clones in this sample may be carry-over from other donors' samples.

V usage is TRBV19 and J usage is TRBJ2-5, with D perhaps matching TRBD1 (6 bases). V was pared by 4 bases and J by 5 bases, with 11 bases between. Germline V lookup: CDR1 LNHDA, CDR2 SQIVND (reference sequence). This CDR3 comprises 13 residues. As DNA, the CDR3 is TGTGCCAGTAGTAACAGGGTAGCGGAGACCCAGTACTTC. This sequence encodes CASSNRVAETQYF.

This clonotype was observed a few times. V usage is TRBV15 and J usage is TRBJ1-2, with D perhaps matching TRBD1 (6 bases). This CDR3 region has 14 residues. Deletions cut 3 bases from V and 8 bases from J, with 16 bases between. Germline CDR1 LNHNV, CDR2 YYDKDF (reference sequence). The CDR3 DNA is TGTGCCACCAGCAGGAACAAACACCAGGGGGGCTACACCTTC. This codes for CATSRNKHQGGYTF.

This clonotype was counted at least ten times. The CDR3 DNA sequence: TGTGCCAGCAGATGGACAGAGGAAGAGACCCAGTACTTC. Translated: CASRWTEEETQYF. The V and J genes are TRBV13 and TRBJ2-5, with a possible D match to TRBD1 (6 bases). Trimming stripped 6 bases from V and 3 bases from J, with 11 bases between. The CDR3 runs to 13 residues. Germline V gene lookup returns CDR1 PRHDT and CDR2 FYEKMQ (reference sequence).

This clonotype was seen ten or more times. The V call is TRBV12-3 or TRBV12-4, the J call TRBJ2-5, with 10 bases lining up with TRBD2. The CDR3 sequence is 12 residues long. J was trimmed by 6 bases and V by 6 bases; bases with no gene match: 1. The CDR3 sequence is CASRAGGKTQYF. The CDR3 DNA reads TGTGCCAGCAGAGCGGGGGGGAAGACCCAGTACTTC.

This clonotype was observed many times. The chain is built from TRBV6-4 and TRBJ2-5; possibly TRBD2 for D (5 bases). The CDR3 has 14 residues. Trimming shortened V by 8 bases and J by 4 bases, and 17 bases separated the two germline ends. Germline CDR1 is MRHNA and CDR2 is SNTAGT. The CDR3 protein is CASEKRSRGETQYF. CDR3 DNA: TGTGCCAGCGAAAAACGGTCCCGGGGAGAGACCCAGTACTTC.

This clonotype was observed many times. The chain combines TRBV29-1 with TRBJ2-7; 15 bases agree with TRBD2. The CDR3 loop spans 16 amino acids. Germline assignment: CDR1 SQVTM and CDR2 ANQGSEA. The junction had 7 bases not matched to a gene; V was cut back by 1 base and J by 6 bases. CDR3 protein: CSVEGTSGRAFREQYF. The CDR3 DNA follows: TGCAGCGTTGAAGGGACTAGCGGGAGGGCCTTTCGCGAGCAGTACTTC.

The CDR3 DNA is TGTGCCAGCAGTATTACAGGTTTTGGGGGCTACACCTTC. This codes for CASSITGFGGYTF. V usage is TRBV12-3 or TRBV12-4 and J usage is TRBJ1-2; D possibly corresponds to TRBD1 (5 bases). This CDR3 is built from 13 residues. V was shortened by 5 bases and J by 8 bases, with 15 bases between the two germline ends.

This clonotype came up many times. V and J are TRBV4-2 and TRBJ2-5; D ambiguous. CDR1 LGHNA and CDR2 YNFKEQ come from the germline V gene. The CDR3 sequence is 14 residues long. With 0 bases removed from V and 7 bases from J, the gap between germline ends came to 12 bases. CDR3 sequence (DNA): TGTGCCAGCAGCCAAGATCACGGGTCTGTGACCCAGTACTTC. It translates to CASSQDHGSVTQYF.

This chain connects TRBV20-1 to TRBJ1-1; unclear D gene. Deletions cut 0 bases from V and 1 base from J, with 9 bases between. Germline CDR1 DFQATT, CDR2 SNEGSKA (reference sequence). This CDR3 has 14 amino acids. The CDR3 coding sequence is TGCAGTGCTAGAGAGCGCGGAGGGAACACTGAAGCTTTCTTT. Amino acids: CSARERGGNTEAFF.

This clonotype was counted many times. The chain uses TRBV10-1 and TRBJ1-1; maybe TRBD1 (6 bases). Germline V CDR1 and CDR2: WNHNN, SYGVQD (reference sequence). V lost 0 bases, J lost 4 bases, and 15 bases lay in between. The CDR3 length is 16 residues. The CDR3 region is CASSESFSGGPTEAFF. The DNA of the CDR3 is TGCGCCAGCAGTGAGTCGTTTTCTGGGGGGCCCACTGAAGCTTTCTTT.

This clonotype has just a few counts. The chain has TRBV6-4 and TRBJ2-3; D might be TRBD1 (5 bases). CDR1 is MRHNA, CDR2 SNTAGT, per germline. The length of the CDR3 is 14 residues. Deletions cut 0 bases from V and 1 base from J, with 5 bases between. This CDR3 is CASSDSGGTDTQYF. In DNA, the CDR3 is TGTGCCAGCAGTGACTCAGGGGGCACAGATACGCAGTATTTT.

The rearrangement links TRBV10-3 to TRBJ1-3; D gene ambiguous. Trimming shortened V by 11 bases and J by 4 bases, and 21 bases separated the two germline ends. Germline V lookup: CDR1 ENHRY, CDR2 SYGVKD. The CDR3 has 15 amino acids. The CDR3 is CAGRLDGPAGNTIYF. Here the CDR3 DNA reads TGTGCCGGAAGACTGGACGGACCCGCGGGAAACACCATATATTTT.

The sample holds many counts of this clonotype. The junction does not match germline at one end; this may be a read error. CDR3 sequence reads: CASSDSQVGNSPLHF. The CDR3 DNA follows: TGTGCCAGCAGTGACTCCCAGGTGGGGAACTCACCCCTCCACTTT. The gene calls are TRBV6-2 or TRBV6-3 and TRBJ1-6, with no clear D. The CDR3 is made up of 15 amino acids. Germline lookup yields CDR1 MNHEY and CDR2 SVGEGT.

The chain couples TRBV30 to TRBJ1-2; TRBD1 agrees at 8 bases. The V segment lost 0 bases and the J segment 8 bases; nucleotides outside the gene matches: 11. CDR3 length equals 15 residues. Per germline, CDR1 GTSNPN and CDR2 SVGIG (reference sequence). Here the CDR3 reads CAWSVRGQGIQGYTF. The CDR3 DNA follows: TGTGCCTGGAGTGTACGTGGACAGGGCATTCAAGGCTACACCTTC.

Ten or more counts support this clonotype. V usage is TRBV7-6 and J usage is TRBJ2-2, with TRBD2 identical over 9 bases. V trimming: 2 bases; J trimming: 10 bases; junction bases outside the gene matches: 8. This CDR3 is built from 15 residues. The germline CDR1 and CDR2 sequences are SGHVS and FNYEAQ. The CDR3 nucleotides read TGTGCCAGCAGCTTATTCCTTGCGGGGGGGCCGGAGCTGTTTTTT. Residues: CASSLFLAGGPELFF.

The sample holds many counts of this clonotype. The rearrangement links TRBV28 to TRBJ2-7; D gene ambiguous. The CDR3 runs 16 residues. With 5 bases removed from V and 3 bases from J, the gap between germline ends came to 20 bases. Germline CDR1 and CDR2: MDHEN and SYDVKM. The CDR3: CASSLHQPRSRYEQYF. CDR3 sequence (DNA): TGTGCCAGCAGTCTGCACCAACCCAGATCACGCTACGAGCAGTACTTC.

This clonotype was found many times. The chain couples TRBV15 to TRBJ2-5; 12 bases match TRBD2. J gave up 5 bases and V 5 bases, and 6 bases lay outside the gene matches. Germline values: CDR1 LNHNV, CDR2 YYDKDF (reference sequence). This CDR3 is built from 15 residues. The CDR3: CATSALAGGMETQYF. The CDR3 region has the DNA TGTGCCACCAGCGCACTAGCGGGGGGTATGGAGACCCAGTACTTC.

This clonotype was counted a few times. The genes are TRBV5-1 and TRBJ1-6; no clear D. Trimming removed 0 bases at V and 8 bases at J, with 12 bases between. There are 15 residues in the CDR3. Germline values: CDR1 SGHRS, CDR2 YFSETQ. CDR3 sequence reads: CASSLGSDGYSPLHF. The CDR3 DNA follows: TGCGCCAGCAGCTTGGGGTCGGACGGATATTCACCCCTCCACTTT.

This clonotype has ten or more counts. The rearrangement uses TRBV18 and TRBJ1-2; no clear D. V gave up 4 bases and J gave up 3 bases, with 9 bases separating them. CDR3 length: 13 amino acids. In germline, CDR1 is KGHSH, CDR2 LQKENI. In DNA, the CDR3 is TGTGCCAGCTCACACAAAGAGGACTATGGCTACACCTTC. Protein product: CASSHKEDYGYTF.